Presented here are 7 T cell receptor beta chains from one specimen sequenced in a study of control samples from healthy donors and cancer patients. Sequencing was performed with immunoSEQ multiplex PCR; in TCRdb, only in-frame clones are kept and a portion is missing. The sample contains roughly 74,000 clones, approximately 94% of which appear only once. The sequenced sample consisted of blood. The receptors derive from a woman between 18 and 29 years old in good health.

V usage is TRBV9 and J usage is TRBJ1-3, with unresolved D. Trimming removed 0 bases at V and 4 bases at J, with 5 bases between. The length of the CDR3 is 13 residues. Germline-derived CDR1 and CDR2 are SGDLS and YYNGEE. The CDR3 nucleotides are TGTGCCAGCAGCGTAGCACAGGGAAACACCATATATTTT. This encodes CASSVAQGNTIYF.

The chain joins TRBV28 to TRBJ1-1; the match to TRBD1 covers 12 bases. The ends lost 5 bases at V and 7 bases at J; junction bases unmatched: 8. Germline loops: CDR1 MDHEN, CDR2 SYDVKM. The CDR3 has 15 residues. CDR3 region: CASSRRDRGRGEAFF. CDR3 bases: TGTGCCAGCAGTCGGAGGGACAGGGGGCGCGGTGAAGCTTTCTTT.

The J gene is TRBJ2-3, the V gene TRBV28; TRBD1 or TRBD2 may be the D gene (6 bases each). Germline V gene lookup returns CDR1 MDHEN and CDR2 SYDVKM. Trimming removed 5 bases from V and 4 bases from J, with 19 bases in between. This CDR3 is built from 16 residues. CDR3: CASSLFRGAVSDTQYF. As DNA, the CDR3 is TGTGCCAGCAGTCTCTTTAGGGGGGCAGTATCAGATACGCAGTATTTT.

The V call is TRBV15, the J call TRBJ1-4; tentatively, D is TRBD1 (5 bases). CDR1 is LNHNV and CDR2 is YYDKDF in the germline V gene (reference sequence). Trimming took off 9 bases at V and 6 bases at J, with 14 bases between the two ends. The CDR3 has 13 amino acids. CDR3 bases: TGTGCCACGGGGCAGGGCGCGGATGAAAAACTGTTTTTT. Translation gives CATGQGADEKLFF.

This rearrangement joins TRBV14 to TRBJ1-2; no definite D call. Germline assignment: CDR1 SGHDN and CDR2 FVKESK. This CDR3 region has 14 residues. V was cut by 2 bases and J by 3 bases, with 10 bases left in between. DNA of the CDR3: TGTGCCAGCAGCCAATCCGTAGATTACTATGGCTACACCTTC. Amino acid sequence: CASSQSVDYYGYTF.

The chain employs TRBV14 and TRBJ2-4; TRBD1 might be the D (5 bases). V shed 6 bases and J shed 6 bases, with 15 bases lying between them. The CDR3 is 14 amino acids. Germline V CDR1 and CDR2: SGHDN, FVKESK. The CDR3 here is CASSRQPQSNIQYF. CDR3 nucleotide sequence: TGTGCCAGCAGTCGACAGCCCCAGTCAAACATTCAGTACTTC.

The chain links TRBV7-9 to TRBJ1-1; D remains ambiguous. The V end was cut by 2 bases, the J end by 1 base, with 8 bases between. Germline V gene data show CDR1 as SEHNR and CDR2 as FQNEAQ (reference sequence). The CDR3 loop spans 14 amino acids. CDR3 in amino acids: CASSLIGGNTEAFF. The CDR3 DNA reads as TGTGCCAGCAGCTTAATCGGCGGGAACACTGAAGCTTTCTTT.